The subject of this entry is one T cell receptor (beta chain). One junction end disagrees with the germline gene, perhaps due to a read error. This sample was included in a study of healthy donors' naive CD4 and CD8 T cells. Each TCR library used around 500 ng of total RNA and a linear amplification protocol. TCRdb reanalysed the reads using MiXCR and keeps one entry per CDR3 protein. The table lists roughly 200,000 distinct CDR3 sequences, around 80% of them singletons. CDR3 length equals 13 residues. Germline V gene sequence: CDR1 MNHEY, CDR2 SMNVEV (reference sequence). The sequence was collected from a pool of human donors in good health; the sample pools cells from several healthy donors. V is TRBV27 and J is TRBJ1-2, with D tentatively TRBD1 (5 bases). Sequenced sample: naive CD4+ and CD8+ T cells sorted from blood, pooled from several donors. The chain's CDR3 is CASSLSRDYSYTF. The CDR3 DNA sequence: TGTGCCAGCAGTTTAAGTAGGGACTATAGCTACACCTTC.